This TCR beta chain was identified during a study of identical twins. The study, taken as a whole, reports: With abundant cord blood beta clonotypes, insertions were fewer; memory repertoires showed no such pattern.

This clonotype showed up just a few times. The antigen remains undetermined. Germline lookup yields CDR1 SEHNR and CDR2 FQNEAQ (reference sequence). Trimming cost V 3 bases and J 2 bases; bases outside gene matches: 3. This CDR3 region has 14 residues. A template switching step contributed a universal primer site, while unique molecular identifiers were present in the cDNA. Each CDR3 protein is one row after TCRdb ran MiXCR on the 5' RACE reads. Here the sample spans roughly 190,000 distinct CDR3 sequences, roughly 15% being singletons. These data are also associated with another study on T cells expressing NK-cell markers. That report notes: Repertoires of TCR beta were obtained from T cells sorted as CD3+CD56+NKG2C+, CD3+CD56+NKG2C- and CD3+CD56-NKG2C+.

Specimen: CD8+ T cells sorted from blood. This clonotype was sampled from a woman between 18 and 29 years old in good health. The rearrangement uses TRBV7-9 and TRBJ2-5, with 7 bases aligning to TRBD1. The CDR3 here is CASSFQQGQETQYF. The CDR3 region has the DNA TGTGCCAGCAGCTTCCAACAGGGGCAAGAGACCCAGTACTTC.